Following are 24 T cell receptor beta chains from one sample sequenced in a study of shared clonotypes between healthy human individuals. TCRdb keeps only in-frame clones here, not all; method: immunoSEQ multiplex PCR. Of 950,000 to 1,200,000 clones listed, 77% are singletons. The sequencing sample was made of memory CD4+ T cells from PBMCs. The sample's subset: CD45RA-negative fraction. These receptor sequences come from a young man in good health. Some clones in this sample may be carry-over from other donors' samples.

The V and J genes are TRBV7-8 and TRBJ2-7; 8 bases are a match to TRBD1. Trimming took 4 bases from V and 2 from J; bases not matched to a gene: 7. CDR1 is SGHVS and CDR2 is FQNEAQ in the germline V gene. CDR3 size: 15 residues. The CDR3 nucleotides read TGTGCCAGCAGCTCGTCGACAGGGGCCCCCTACGAGCAGTACTTC. Protein sequence: CASSSSTGAPYEQYF.

This clone has more than one count but fewer than ten. The chain recombines TRBV5-4 with TRBJ2-3; 10 bases line up with TRBD2. CDR3 length: 15 residues. Germline trimming cut 2 bases from V and 1 base from J; bases unmatched to any gene: 1. The V gene's germline CDR1 is SGHNT and CDR2 YYREEE (reference sequence). For the CDR3, the DNA is TGTGCCAGCAGCTTCGGGACTAGCGGCACAGATACGCAGTATTTT. This sequence encodes CASSFGTSGTDTQYF.

This clone was found a few times. This sequence joins TRBV30 and TRBJ2-5; D possibly matches TRBD1 or TRBD2 (5 bases each). The germline gives CDR1 GTSNPN, CDR2 SVGIG (reference sequence). The CDR3 loop spans 14 amino acids. V dropped 4 bases and J dropped 2 bases, with 14 bases sitting between them. The CDR3 protein is CAWTSGLGQETQYF. The CDR3 nucleotides read TGTGCCTGGACCTCGGGGCTAGGACAAGAGACCCAGTACTTC. The full variable domain, completed using reference TRBV30 and TRBJ2-5, is SQTIHQWPATLVQPVGSPLSLECTVEGTSNPNLYWYRQAAGRGLQLLFYSVGIGQISSEVPQNLSASRPQDRQFILSSKKLLLSDSGFYLCAWTSGLGQETQYFGPGTRLLVL.

This chain joins TRBV6-1 and TRBJ1-1, with D maybe TRBD1 (6 bases). Per the germline V gene, CDR1 is MNHNS and CDR2 is SASEGT. This CDR3 comprises 12 residues. V lost 1 base, J lost 10 bases, and 10 bases lay in between. The CDR3 here is CASSEGGPRAFF. The CDR3 bases are TGTGCCAGCAGTGAAGGGGGGCCCAGAGCTTTCTTT.

This chain uses TRBV18 with TRBJ2-7; D is unclear. The V gene lost 3 bases and the J gene lost 2 bases, with 11 bases spanning the gap. This CDR3 contains 14 residues. Germline CDR1 and CDR2: KGHSH and LQKENI. CDR3 DNA sequence: TGTGCCAGCTCACCTGGACGGACCCCCTACGAGCAGTACTTC. Its translation is CASSPGRTPYEQYF.

The CDR3: CASMGTTYYEQYF. The CDR3 nucleotides read TGTGCCAGCATGGGGACAACGTACTACGAGCAGTACTTC. The J gene is TRBJ2-7, the V gene TRBV6-5; D is possibly TRBD1 (6 bases). The germline V and J ends were trimmed by 7 bases and 3 bases, with 13 bases remaining between them. The CDR3 is 13 amino acids. Looked up from germline, CDR1 is MNHEY and CDR2 is SVGAGI.

V and J are TRBV2 and TRBJ2-5; 12 bases align to TRBD2. CDR3 length equals 15 residues. V was pared by 7 bases and J by 4 bases, with 7 bases of the junction left unmatched. In germline, CDR1 is SNHLY, CDR2 FYNNEI. The CDR3 loop reads CASKTSGSFIETQYF. The CDR3 DNA sequence: TGTGCCAGCAAGACTAGCGGGAGTTTCATAGAGACCCAGTACTTC.

This clone was seen only once. The rearrangement links TRBV7-2 to TRBJ2-2, with a weak D call TRBD1 (5 bases). This CDR3 has 15 amino acids. CDR1 SGHTA and CDR2 FQGNSA come from the germline V gene. V lost 6 bases and J lost 1, with 12 bases in between. The CDR3 is CASSSITGNTGELFF. CDR3 in DNA: TGTGCCAGCAGTTCTATTACAGGGAACACCGGGGAGCTGTTTTTT. Drawing the rest from reference TRBV7-2 and TRBJ2-2, the complete variable domain is GAGVSQSPSNKVTEKGKDVELRCDPISGHTALYWYRQSLGQGLEFLIYFQGNSAPDKSGLPSDRFSAERTGGSVSTLTIQRTQQEDSAVYLCASSSITGNTGELFFGEGSRLTVL.

This chain joins TRBV11-1 and TRBJ1-5, with D perhaps matching TRBD1 (6 bases). The CDR3 extends over 14 amino acids. CDR1 is SGHAT and CDR2 is FQDESV in the germline V gene (reference sequence). The germline V and J ends were trimmed by 5 bases and 5 bases, with 13 bases remaining between them. The CDR3 nucleotides read TGTGCCAGCAGCCCGGGACACGGTGATCAGCCCCAGCATTTT. It is translated as CASSPGHGDQPQHF.

This clone was seen only once. This chain uses TRBV5-1 with TRBJ2-5; 10 positions match TRBD2. There are 16 residues in the CDR3. Germline CDR1 SGHRS, CDR2 YFSETQ. V lost 1 base and J lost 4; bases outside the gene matches: 7. CDR3 sequence (DNA): TGCGCCAGCAGCTTGTCGTCCCTAGCGGGAGTAGAGACCCAGTACTTC. The encoded protein is CASSLSSLAGVETQYF.

The table lists this clone with a few counts. The V and J genes are TRBV30 and TRBJ1-2; no firm D call. CDR3 size: 16 residues. V was clipped by 1 base and J by 8 bases, with 23 bases between them. Looked up from germline, CDR1 is GTSNPN and CDR2 is SVGIG (reference sequence). The CDR3 DNA reads as TGTGCCTGGAGTGCGACACCAAAAGTTTCTCACTCGGGCTACACCTTC. It codes for CAWSATPKVSHSGYTF.

This CDR3 reads CASSLLRAWHTEAFF. CDR3 sequence (DNA): TGTGCCAGCAGTTTATTGAGGGCCTGGCACACTGAAGCTTTCTTT. The genes are TRBV28 and TRBJ1-1; no clear D gene. This CDR3 spans 15 amino acids. Germline values: CDR1 MDHEN, CDR2 SYDVKM. V lost 1 base to trimming and J lost 3 bases, with 12 bases between them.

This clone came up a few times. J is TRBJ2-5 and V is TRBV7-3; 10 bases agree with TRBD2. In germline, CDR1 is SGHTA, CDR2 FQGTGA. The length of the CDR3 is 18 residues. Losses at the gene ends were 4 bases for V and 1 base for J; bases not matched to a gene: 12. In DNA, the CDR3 is TGTGCCAGCAGCTCGCAAATGCGGACTAGCGGAATCCAAGAGACCCAGTACTTC. Protein: CASSSQMRTSGIQETQYF.

The gene calls are TRBV4-1 and TRBJ2-7; D unclear. The CDR3 sequence is 15 residues long. V was cut by 0 bases and J by 2 bases, with 11 bases left in between. Germline CDR1 and CDR2: MGHRA and YSYEKL. DNA for the CDR3: TGCGCCAGCAGCCAAGAGTCGAATCGGGCCTACGAGCAGTACTTC. Translation: CASSQESNRAYEQYF.

This clone was counted once. This chain connects TRBV27 to TRBJ2-7; the D call may be TRBD1 or TRBD2 (7 bases each). This CDR3 has 15 residues. With 5 bases removed from V and 2 bases from J, the gap between germline ends came to 16 bases. The germline V gene has CDR1 MNHEY and CDR2 SMNVEV (reference sequence). CDR3 nucleotide sequence: TGTGCCAGCAGTATATACAGGGGAGGGCCCTACGAGCAGTACTTC. This sequence encodes CASSIYRGGPYEQYF.

This clone has more than one count but fewer than ten. CDR3 sequence: CASSRTLPPTAEQYF. The CDR3 DNA follows: TGCGCCAGCAGCCGAACTCTCCCCCCGACAGCCGAGCAGTACTTC. The J gene is TRBJ2-7, the V gene TRBV4-3; possible D gene TRBD1, 5 bases. The CDR3 runs 15 residues. Germline assignment: CDR1 LGHNA and CDR2 YSLEER. Trimming took off 4 bases at V and 6 bases at J, with 19 bases between the two ends.

The rearrangement links TRBV4-2 to TRBJ2-2; 7 nucleotides line up with TRBD1. This CDR3 contains 16 residues. The V gene's germline CDR1 is LGHNA and CDR2 YNFKEQ. Trimming at V came to 1 base and at J to 1 base, leaving 3 bases not matched to a gene. The CDR3 DNA reads TGTGCCAGCAGCCAAGCCCGGACAGGGAACACCGGGGAGCTGTTTTTT. Translating gives CASSQARTGNTGELFF.

The V call is TRBV28, the J call TRBJ2-1; D is perhaps TRBD2 (6 bases). This CDR3 is 17 amino acids long. With 5 bases removed from V and 2 bases from J, the gap between germline ends came to 19 bases. The germline gives CDR1 MDHEN, CDR2 SYDVKM. The CDR3 DNA reads TGTGCCAGCAGTACCGGAGGGCTCGGAGGGACCTACAATGAGCAGTTCTTC. Its translation is CASSTGGLGGTYNEQFF.

The chain recombines TRBV11-2 with TRBJ2-7; 9 bases map to TRBD1. There are 15 residues in the CDR3. Germline V gives CDR1 SGHAT, CDR2 FQNNGV. Germline trimming cut 5 bases from V and 3 bases from J; bases unmatched to any gene: 8. As DNA, the CDR3 is TGTGCCAGCAGCCCAGCCGGGACAGGGAACTACGAGCAGTACTTC. Its protein is CASSPAGTGNYEQYF.

The count of this clone is one. The gene calls are TRBV29-1 and TRBJ2-7; 9 bases align to TRBD2. The germline CDR1 and CDR2 sequences are SQVTM and ANQGSEA. With 1 base clipped from V and 3 bases from J, the junction kept 7 bases outside the gene matches. The CDR3 is 15 amino acids. The CDR3 sequence: CSVEGLAGTVYEQYF. CDR3 DNA sequence: TGCAGCGTTGAAGGCCTAGCGGGAACCGTCTACGAGCAGTACTTC.

The CDR3 is CASSVVPDTLNTEAFF. The CDR3 DNA sequence: TGTGCCAGCAGCGTAGTTCCGGACACACTGAACACTGAAGCTTTCTTT. V and J are TRBV9 and TRBJ1-1; possibly TRBD1 for D (5 bases). V shed 0 bases and J shed 0 bases, with 12 bases lying between them. This CDR3 region has 16 residues. The germline V gene has CDR1 SGDLS and CDR2 YYNGEE.

This clone has just a few counts. The chain recombines TRBV6-4 with TRBJ2-1, with TRBD2 matching over 11 bases. The CDR3 covers 14 residues. V shed 5 bases, J shed 7 bases, and the junction held 4 bases outside the gene matches. The germline CDR1 and CDR2 sequences are MRHNA and SNTAGT. CDR3 sequence (DNA): TGTGCCAGCAGTCTAGCGGGAGGTATAAATGAGCAGTTCTTC. This gives the protein CASSLAGGINEQFF.

This sequence joins TRBV7-2 and TRBJ2-7; 7 bases fit TRBD2. V dropped 5 bases and J dropped 3; count of bases not matched to a gene: 10. This CDR3 contains 15 residues. The germline gives CDR1 SGHTA, CDR2 FQGNSA. CDR3 amino acids: CASSQTSGTLYEQYF. The CDR3 bases are TGTGCCAGCAGCCAAACAAGCGGGACCCTCTACGAGCAGTACTTC.

V gene TRBV29-1 combines with J gene TRBJ2-7; D is possibly TRBD1 or TRBD2 (6 bases each). CDR3 length: 13 amino acids. V shed 7 bases and J shed 9 bases, with 22 bases lying between them. Germline assignment: CDR1 SQVTM and CDR2 ANQGSEA. The CDR3 region has the DNA TGCAGCGCTGGGGGGCGGGCCGCACCGGGGCAGTACTTC. This gives the protein CSAGGRAAPGQYF.